This is a list of T cell receptor beta chains from one sample in a study of cytomegalovirus exposure and HLA in healthy donors. Using immunoSEQ multiplex PCR, the repertoire was profiled, and TCRdb retains in-frame clones only, with some absent. The sample totals about 170,000 clones. The sample was PBMCs. The receptor set was obtained from a woman between 18 and 30 years old in good health and CMV-seropositive. CDR3s include the opening cysteine and the closing phenylalanine or tryptophan. The D gene is left open where the match is weak.

d_call | v_call | cdr3_aa
- | TRBV28 | CASSPPPGNTIYF
TRBD2 | TRBV5-1 | CASSQGLAGGPSTDTQYF
- | TRBV18 | CASSPPARVYEQYF
- | TRBV6-5 | CASRPRGFSYEQYF
TRBD2 | TRBV5-8 | CASSGLTSGSYEQYF
TRBD1 | TRBV19 | CASTTHGTGHNEQFF
TRBD1 | TRBV6-5 | CASSQGAVGQPQHF
TRBD1 | TRBV11-3 | CASSLGQDYEQYF
TRBD1 | TRBV13 | CASSARTGALSYEQYF
- | TRBV5-1 | CASRDQGNEKLFF
TRBD1 | TRBV19 | CASKDRGLVNTEAFF
TRBD2 | TRBV6-5 | CASSSLTSGRSTQYF
TRBD1 | TRBV5-1 | CASSPGQGGYNEQFF
TRBD2 | TRBV7-9 | CASSSGTSGTSTDTQYF
- | TRBV6-1 | CASSARGHTSTYGYTF
TRBD2 | TRBV5-5 | CASSLPLAGGPEQFF
TRBD2 | TRBV9 | CASSASGRAHNEQFF
TRBD2 | TRBV11-1 | CASSLSSGDEETQYF
TRBD2 | TRBV4-2 | CASSQVTSGDRNEQFF
TRBD1 | TRBV2 | CASSGQGGQPQHF
- | TRBV30 | CAWSLAGTGGQPQHF
TRBD1 | TRBV7-9 | CASRLAGSGGGYEQYF
TRBD1 | TRBV29-1 | CSVDSGRTGGGDTQYF
TRBD2 | TRBV18 | CASSPPSGRTSYEQYF
- | TRBV6-4 | CASSVRERGTEAFF
TRBD1 | TRBV27 | CASSTGGGNQPQHF
TRBD1 | TRBV6-5 | CASRLGQNSNEQFF
- | TRBV11-3 | CASSLGETTDTQYF
- | TRBV12-5 | CASGLVRGTGELFF
TRBD2 | TRBV27 | CASSNLAGGQFF
- | TRBV30 | CAWSEETNTEAFF
- | TRBV5-6 | CASSLGSIRPSGGYTF
TRBD1 | TRBV29-1 | CSVSTGTGGSPLHF
TRBD1 | TRBV11-3 | CASSLEDRGQDTQYF
- | TRBV25-1 | CASSESEGYTF
- | TRBV6-5 | CASGLLDQPQHF
- | TRBV7-2 | CASSLAARYGYTF
- | TRBV5-4 | CASSFNTGLQETQYF
TRBD1 | TRBV2 | CASSEGQGFNEQFF
TRBD1 | TRBV28 | CASSSYGQGKNTEAFF
TRBD1 | TRBV6-1 | CATKQGAQYNEQFF
TRBD1 | TRBV7-2 | CASSLVGPGGTGNTIYF
TRBD1 | TRBV7-2 | CASTRQGTTEAFF
TRBD1 | TRBV11-3 | CASSLNRQGRTYEQYF
- | TRBV29-1 | CSARLGTEEQYF